The clone carrying this T cell receptor (beta chain) was seen more than once but under ten times. Its antigen is as yet unknown. This sample is drawn from a study of T-cell reconstitution after alpha-beta-depleted transplantation in children. It was with unique molecular identifiers that the TCRbeta library was prepared. Each CDR3 protein is one row after TCRdb ran MiXCR on the PCR reads. The data contain some 310,000 distinct CDR3 sequences, over 20% of them singletons. Points from the study as a whole: One year after transplant, T-cell counts and diversity came mostly from newly produced T cells. Reports say that about two months after transplant, the alpha-beta T cells came out of several hundred graft clones that had expanded. After transplant, high TCRbeta diversity at day 60 in some patients arose from surviving recipient T cells and thymic progenitors.

CDR1 SGHRS and CDR2 YFSETQ come from the germline V gene. The CDR3 spans 17 residues. With 0 bases clipped from V and 0 bases from J, the junction kept 6 bases outside the gene matches. This TCR derives from a male patient between 10 and 17 years old who had a stem cell transplant for acute lymphoblastic leukemia, so the T cells may come from the graft donor. Sequenced material: PBMCs, mostly from graft donor cells, taken 180 days after TCRalphabeta/CD19-depleted stem cell transplant. This sequence joins TRBV5-1 and TRBJ2-7; 10 nucleotides match TRBD2. Written as DNA, the CDR3 is TGCGCCAGCAGCTTGGCCCACTGGACTAGCGGCTCCTACGAGCAGTACTTC. This codes for CASSLAHWTSGSYEQYF.